Below, one TCR beta chain is given with its context. Antigen specificity is unknown. Attachment of unique molecular identifiers was made to individual cDNA molecules. MiXCR was run by TCRdb on the 5' RACE reads, yielding one entry per CDR3 protein. The table has 55,000 to 85,000 distinct CDR3 sequences, around 12% seen once. The sample comes from a study of early T cells in non-severe SARS-CoV-2 infection. CDR3 length: 17 amino acids. CDR1 is MNHEY and CDR2 is SMNVEV in the germline V gene (reference sequence). Trimming removed 0 bases from V and 1 base from J; junction bases left unmatched: 2. Overall study findings and caveats: There was a bias toward anti-spike CD8 responses in VDJdb matching, which missed private and CD4 specificities.

The rearrangement links TRBV27 to TRBJ2-5; 13 bases match TRBD2. The TCR comes from an adult who was a healthcare worker with PCR-confirmed SARS-CoV-2 infection or an uninfected control (not recorded which). The sample comprised whole blood. The CDR3: CASSLSGLAGAQETQYF. CDR3 nucleotide sequence: TGTGCCAGCAGTTTATCAGGACTAGCGGGGGCCCAAGAGACCCAGTACTTC.